The 12 T cell receptor beta chains listed next were all sequenced from one sample in a study of blood T cell repertoires in COVID-19. Profiled with immunoSEQ multiplex PCR; TCRdb holds only in-frame clones, not every one. The sample consists of 150,000 to 180,000 clones, about 85% of them appearing once. Specimen: peripheral blood. These receptors were taken from a man aged 55-75 years with COVID-19, enrolled during active disease.

V usage is TRBV30 and J usage is TRBJ1-5, with D possibly being TRBD1 (5 bases). Germline values: CDR1 GTSNPN, CDR2 SVGIG (reference sequence). The CDR3 contains 14 residues. Trimming pared 1 base from V and 6 bases from J, leaving 13 bases between. The CDR3 DNA reads as TGTGCCTGGAGTGGGCCGGGGGATGCTCAGCCCCAGCATTTT. Its protein is CAWSGPGDAQPQHF. The entire variable domain, with the rest obtained from reference TRBV30 and TRBJ1-5, is as follows: SQTIHQWPATLVQPVGSPLSLECTVEGTSNPNLYWYRQAAGRGLQLLFYSVGIGQISSEVPQNLSASRPQDRQFILSSKKLLLSDSGFYLCAWSGPGDAQPQHFGDGTRLSIL.

The chain couples TRBV19 to TRBJ1-1, with D perhaps TRBD1 (6 bases). The CDR3 has 16 amino acids. From germline, CDR1 is LNHDA and CDR2 SQIVND (reference sequence). Trimming shortened V by 7 bases and J by 4 bases, and 22 bases separated the two germline ends. The CDR3 DNA sequence: TGTGCCAGTATTAACCTACCCACAGGGCGGGCCACTGAAGCTTTCTTT. As protein: CASINLPTGRATEAFF.

V usage is TRBV7-2 and J usage is TRBJ1-6; 11 bases match TRBD1. CDR1 and CDR2 (germline): SGHTA, FQGNSA. J gave up 7 bases and V 2 bases, and 7 bases lay outside the gene matches. There are 17 residues in the CDR3. CDR3 protein: CASSLYGTGGENSPLHF. In DNA form, the CDR3 reads TGTGCCAGCAGCTTATATGGGACAGGGGGTGAGAATTCACCCCTCCACTTT.

The genes are TRBV29-1 and TRBJ2-4, with 11 positions matching TRBD1. Germline V lookup: CDR1 SQVTM, CDR2 ANQGSEA. J was trimmed by 3 bases and V by 1 base; bases with no gene match: 11. CDR3 length: 18 amino acids. The CDR3 bases are TGCAGCGTTGAAGTGGGAGGGGACAGGGGGGCCAACAAAAACATTCAGTACTTC. This encodes CSVEVGGDRGANKNIQYF.

The chain is built from TRBV25-1 and TRBJ1-4; D is perhaps TRBD1 (5 bases). Looked up from germline, CDR1 is MGHDK and CDR2 is SYGVNS. The germline V and J ends were trimmed by 2 bases and 8 bases, with 15 bases remaining between them. This CDR3 has 15 amino acids. The CDR3 DNA reads as TGTGCCAGCAGTGAAGGCCTCGACCCAGGGGAAAAACTGTTTTTT. It yields the protein CASSEGLDPGEKLFF.

The V call is TRBV27, the J call TRBJ2-7; 14 nucleotides line up with TRBD2. Germline assignment: CDR1 MNHEY and CDR2 SMNVEV (reference sequence). This CDR3 contains 13 residues. The V segment lost 6 bases and the J segment 5 bases; nucleotides outside the gene matches: 0. The CDR3 region is CASRGLAGDEQYF. In DNA form, the CDR3 reads TGTGCCAGCAGGGGACTAGCGGGAGACGAGCAGTACTTC.

This clone was seen once. In DNA form, the CDR3 reads TGTGCCGGTCAGGCGTCTAACTATGGCTACACCTTC. This encodes CAGQASNYGYTF. V gene TRBV6-5 combines with J gene TRBJ1-2; D is unresolved. Germline V gives CDR1 MNHEY, CDR2 SVGAGI. V was shortened by 11 bases and J by 0 bases, with 10 bases between the two germline ends. This CDR3 region has 12 residues.

This clone was seen a handful of times. V gene TRBV27 combines with J gene TRBJ2-1; D is possibly TRBD2 (5 bases). CDR1 is MNHEY and CDR2 is SMNVEV in the germline V gene (reference sequence). V dropped 5 bases and J dropped 6 bases, with 14 bases sitting between them. The CDR3 totals 14 residues. The CDR3 spells CASSLSLRGNEQFF. In DNA form, the CDR3 reads TGTGCCAGCAGTCTGTCACTCCGGGGCAATGAGCAGTTCTTC.

This sequence joins TRBV19 and TRBJ2-1; a weak D match, TRBD2 (7 bases). Trimming stripped 7 bases from V and 4 bases from J, with 14 bases between. Germline V gene data show CDR1 as LNHDA and CDR2 as SQIVND (reference sequence). CDR3 length: 14 amino acids. CDR3 nucleotide sequence: TGTGCCAGTAAGGGGGAGGGGTTGTACAATGAGCAGTTCTTC. Protein product: CASKGEGLYNEQFF.

This rearrangement joins TRBV3-1 (or the pseudogene TRBV3-2) to TRBJ1-5; no definite D call. Per germline, CDR1 LGHDT and CDR2 YNNKEL (reference sequence). This CDR3 region has 15 residues. V was trimmed by 1 base and J by 4 bases, leaving 11 bases between them. CDR3 coding DNA: TGTGCCAGCAGCCAAGCGAACGACATGAATCAGCCCCAGCATTTT. Translation gives CASSQANDMNQPQHF.

The rearrangement links TRBV12-3 or TRBV12-4 to TRBJ2-3, with TRBD1 identical over 8 bases. Trimming cost V 8 bases and J 8 bases; bases outside gene matches: 6. CDR3 length equals 12 residues. In DNA form, the CDR3 reads TGTGCCAGCGGCAGGGGGCTGAGTACGCAGTATTTT. Translation gives CASGRGLSTQYF.

The chain joins TRBV11-2 to TRBJ2-7; TRBD1 agrees at 8 bases. CDR1 and CDR2 from the germline V gene are SGHAT and FQNNGV. The CDR3 extends over 13 amino acids. The V and J ends lost 5 bases and 5 bases, in that order; junction bases with no gene match: 5. CDR3 sequence (DNA): TGTGCCAGCAGCGGCGACAGGGGCGACGAGCAGTACTTC. Its translation: CASSGDRGDEQYF.